One and the same sample provided the 17 T cell receptor beta chains below, sequenced in a study of T-cell memory formation after mild COVID-19. One entry per CDR3 protein results from TCRdb running MiXCR on the 5' RACE reads. The sample consists of 50,000 to 75,000 distinct CDR3 sequences, about a tenth of them appearing once. The sample taken for sequencing was PBMCs or a T cell subset sorted from them (not recorded which). The receptors shown here come from a man younger than 35 who had mild COVID-19 (a few samples of this study predate the infection). Cell type and time point are not known.

This clonotype showed up many times. The V and J genes are TRBV15 and TRBJ2-2, with D hard to call. The CDR3 is 12 amino acids. The germline V gene has CDR1 LNHNV and CDR2 YYDKDF (reference sequence). Deletions cut 3 bases from V and 5 bases from J, with 4 bases between. Here the CDR3 DNA reads TGTGCCACCAGCAGGGAGACCGGGGAGCTGTTTTTT. Translation: CATSRETGELFF.

In its sample, this clonotype was seen many times. The V and J genes are TRBV6-5 and TRBJ1-2, with a possible D match to TRBD1 (5 bases). CDR1 MNHEY and CDR2 SVGAGI come from the germline V gene. V was pared by 5 bases and J by 5 bases, with 15 bases between. The length of the CDR3 is 14 residues. The CDR3 region has the DNA TGTGCCAGCAGTAGGCGACGGGACTTGTATGGCTACACCTTC. Amino acids: CASSRRRDLYGYTF.

This clonotype has just a few counts. The genes are TRBV4-2 and TRBJ1-2; D uncertain. V was pared by 0 bases and J by 1 base, with 9 bases between. CDR3 size: 15 residues. Germline V CDR1 and CDR2: LGHNA, YNFKEQ. The CDR3 loop reads CASSQEVDGNYGYTF. CDR3 in DNA: TGTGCCAGCAGCCAAGAGGTCGATGGTAACTATGGCTACACCTTC.

The V call is TRBV9, the J call TRBJ1-4, with D perhaps TRBD1 (6 bases). There are 11 residues in the CDR3. Between the trimmed V and J ends, which lost 10 bases and 8 bases, there was a span of 12 bases. Germline values: CDR1 SGDLS, CDR2 YYNGEE. The CDR3: CAFAGVEKLFF. CDR3 DNA: TGTGCCTTTGCAGGGGTGGAAAAACTGTTTTTT.

This clonotype was counted ten times or more. The gene calls are TRBV7-2 and TRBJ1-3, with D possibly being TRBD1 (6 bases). The CDR3 sequence is 15 residues long. The V end lost 3 bases, the J end lost 2 bases, and 11 bases lay between the germline ends. The germline gives CDR1 SGHTA, CDR2 FQGNSA. The CDR3 protein is CASSFPGTTGNTIYF. For the CDR3, the DNA is TGTGCCAGCAGCTTCCCCGGGACAACTGGAAACACCATATATTTT. Supplemented by reference TRBV7-2 and TRBJ1-3, the full variable domain reads GAGVSQSPSNKVTEKGKDVELRCDPISGHTALYWYRQSLGQGLEFLIYFQGNSAPDKSGLPSDRFSAERTGGSVSTLTIQRTQQEDSAVYLCASSFPGTTGNTIYFGEGSWLTVV.

The sample holds many counts of this clonotype. This chain links TRBV5-1 with TRBJ2-3, with D maybe TRBD1 (6 bases). Germline values: CDR1 SGHRS, CDR2 YFSETQ. The V gene lost 6 bases and the J gene lost 2 bases, with 10 bases spanning the gap. The CDR3 covers 13 residues. The chain's CDR3 is CASKDRYTDTQYF. The CDR3, as DNA: TGCGCCAGCAAAGACAGGTACACAGATACGCAGTATTTT.

The rearrangement links TRBV13 to TRBJ2-3; D is ambiguous. Trimming removed 5 bases from V and 3 bases from J, with 9 bases in between. Germline assignment: CDR1 PRHDT and CDR2 FYEKMQ (reference sequence). The CDR3 length is 13 residues. CDR3 nucleotides: TGTGCCAGCAGCATGCAAGGGACAGATACGCAGTATTTT. Translation gives CASSMQGTDTQYF.

This clonotype was counted a few times. The rearrangement uses TRBV29-1 and TRBJ2-7; 12 nucleotides agree with TRBD1. This CDR3 has 14 residues. Per the germline V gene, CDR1 is SQVTM and CDR2 is ANQGSEA. Trimming at V came to 0 bases and at J to 7 bases, leaving 4 bases not matched to a gene. The CDR3 DNA reads as TGCAGCGTTGAAGATGGGACAGGGGGCGGTGAGCAGTACGTC. It is translated as CSVEDGTGGGEQYV.

The table lists this clonotype with a few counts. This CDR3 is CASSYKSSPLHF. Here the CDR3 DNA reads TGTGCCAGCAGTTATAAGTCCTCACCCCTCCACTTT. J is TRBJ1-6 and V is TRBV6-5; D gene uncertain. The V gene lost 3 bases and the J gene lost 10 bases, with 7 bases spanning the gap. The CDR3 is 12 amino acids. Germline V gene sequence: CDR1 MNHEY, CDR2 SVGAGI.

The rearrangement joins TRBV20-1 to TRBJ1-5; no reliable D call. The germline CDR1 and CDR2 sequences are DFQATT and SNEGSKA (reference sequence). The length of the CDR3 is 15 residues. The V end was cut by 0 bases, the J end by 5 bases, with 14 bases between. CDR3 residues: CSAREGRNIHQPQHF. For the CDR3, the DNA is TGCAGTGCTAGAGAGGGCAGGAATATCCATCAGCCCCAGCATTTT.

The sample holds a few counts of this clonotype. The chain combines TRBV2 with TRBJ2-7; 8 nucleotides agree with TRBD1. The germline V gene has CDR1 SNHLY and CDR2 FYNNEI. The CDR3 runs 15 residues. With 3 bases clipped from V and 6 bases from J, the junction kept 10 bases outside the gene matches. The CDR3 nucleotides read TGTGCCAGCAGTGAGGTGGGTCAGGGGGCTGGCGAGCAGTACTTC. Translated: CASSEVGQGAGEQYF.

This chain uses TRBV11-2 with TRBJ2-1; D not certain. This CDR3 has 15 residues. The V end was cut by 1 base, the J end by 1 base, with 8 bases between. Germline lookup yields CDR1 SGHAT and CDR2 FQNNGV. CDR3 amino acids: CASSLVAASYNEQFF. CDR3 DNA: TGTGCCAGCAGCTTAGTTGCGGCGTCCTACAATGAGCAGTTCTTC.

This clonotype is termed medium-sized. As DNA, the CDR3 is TGCAGTGCTATCGGGCTAGCGGAACACACAGATACGCAGTATTTT. It yields the protein CSAIGLAEHTDTQYF. This sequence joins TRBV20-1 and TRBJ2-3; 7 nucleotides match TRBD2. The V segment lost 4 bases and the J segment 2 bases; nucleotides outside the gene matches: 9. The CDR3 sequence is 15 residues long. Germline V gives CDR1 DFQATT, CDR2 SNEGSKA (reference sequence).

This clonotype has a count of ten or more. The J gene is TRBJ2-1, the V gene TRBV7-2, with a possible D match to TRBD2 (5 bases). Germline lookup yields CDR1 SGHTA and CDR2 FQGNSA. V lost 6 bases, J lost 12 bases, and 18 bases lay in between. The CDR3 is 13 residues long. The CDR3 DNA sequence: TGTGCCAGCAGGCCGGGGTCGGTAGGGTGGCAGTTCTTC. It is translated as CASRPGSVGWQFF.

This clonotype was counted between two and nine times. The chain recombines TRBV7-2 with TRBJ1-4, with no clear D. Germline lookup yields CDR1 SGHTA and CDR2 FQGNSA. The CDR3 loop spans 14 amino acids. Trimming took off 5 bases at V and 7 bases at J, with 14 bases between the two ends. CDR3: CASSPAGSPEKLFF. The CDR3 DNA follows: TGTGCCAGCAGCCCAGCGGGGTCCCCTGAAAAACTGTTTTTT.

The chain uses TRBV7-3 and TRBJ1-4; 7 positions match TRBD1. The CDR3 contains 13 residues. Per germline, CDR1 SGHTA and CDR2 FQGTGA. After removal of 5 bases from V and 8 bases from J, the junction contained 5 bases not matched to a gene. CDR3 protein: CASSRQGGEKLFF. The CDR3 nucleotides are TGTGCCAGCAGCCGCCAGGGGGGAGAAAAACTGTTTTTT.

This clonotype was detected only a few times. This chain links TRBV6-2 or TRBV6-3 with TRBJ1-5; TRBD1 is a possible D gene (5 bases). The germline V gene has CDR1 MNHEY and CDR2 SVGEGT. CDR3 size: 14 residues. Between the trimmed V and J ends, which lost 7 bases and 1 base, there was a span of 11 bases. The CDR3 sequence: CASNHGGSNQPQHF. CDR3 DNA: TGTGCCAGCAATCACGGGGGAAGCAATCAGCCCCAGCATTTT.